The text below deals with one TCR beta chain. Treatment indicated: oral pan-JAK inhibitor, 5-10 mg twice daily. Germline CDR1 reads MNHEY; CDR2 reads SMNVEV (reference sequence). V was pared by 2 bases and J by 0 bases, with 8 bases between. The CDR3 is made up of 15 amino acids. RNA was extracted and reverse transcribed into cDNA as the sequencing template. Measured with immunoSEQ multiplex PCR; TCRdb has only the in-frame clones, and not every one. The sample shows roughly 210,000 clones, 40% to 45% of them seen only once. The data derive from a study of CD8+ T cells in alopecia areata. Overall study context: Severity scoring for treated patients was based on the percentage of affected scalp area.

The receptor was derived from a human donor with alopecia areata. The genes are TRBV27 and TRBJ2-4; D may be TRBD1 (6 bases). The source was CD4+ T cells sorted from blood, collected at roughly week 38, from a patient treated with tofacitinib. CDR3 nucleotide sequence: TGTGCCAGCAGTTTAAGGGGGATAGCCAAAAACATTCAGTACTTC. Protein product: CASSLRGIAKNIQYF.